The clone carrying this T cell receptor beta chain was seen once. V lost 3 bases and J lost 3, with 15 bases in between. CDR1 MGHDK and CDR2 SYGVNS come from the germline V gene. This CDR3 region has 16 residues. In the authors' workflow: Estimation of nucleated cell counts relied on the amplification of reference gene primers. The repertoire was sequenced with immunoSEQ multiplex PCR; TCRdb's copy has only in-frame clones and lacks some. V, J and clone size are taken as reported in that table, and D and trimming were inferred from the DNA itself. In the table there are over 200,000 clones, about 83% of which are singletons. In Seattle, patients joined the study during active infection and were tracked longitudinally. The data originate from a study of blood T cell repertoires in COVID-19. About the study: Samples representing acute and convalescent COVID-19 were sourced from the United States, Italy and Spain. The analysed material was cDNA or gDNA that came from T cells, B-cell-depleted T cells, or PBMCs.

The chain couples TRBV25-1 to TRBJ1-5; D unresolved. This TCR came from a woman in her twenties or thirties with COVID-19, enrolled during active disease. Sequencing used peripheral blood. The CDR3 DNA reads TGTGCCAGCAGTGATGGGTTACAGTCTAACAATCAGCCCCAGCATTTT. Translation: CASSDGLQSNNQPQHF.